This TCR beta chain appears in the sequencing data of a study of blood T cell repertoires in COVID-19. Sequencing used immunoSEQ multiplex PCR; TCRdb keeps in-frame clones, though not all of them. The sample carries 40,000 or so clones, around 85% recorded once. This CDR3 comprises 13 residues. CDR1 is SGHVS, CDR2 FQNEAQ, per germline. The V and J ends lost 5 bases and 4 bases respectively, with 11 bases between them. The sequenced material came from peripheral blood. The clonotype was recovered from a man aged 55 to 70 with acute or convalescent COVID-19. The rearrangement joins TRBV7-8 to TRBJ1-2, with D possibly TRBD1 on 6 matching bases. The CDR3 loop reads CASSRGQIYGYTF. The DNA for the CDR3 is TGTGCCAGCAGCCGGGGACAAATCTATGGCTACACCTTC. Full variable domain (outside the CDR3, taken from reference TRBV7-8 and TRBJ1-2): GAGVSQSPRYKVAKRGQDVALRCDPISGHVSLFWYQQALGQGPEFLTYFQNEAQLDKSGLPSDRFFAERPEGSVSTLKIQRTQQEDSAVYLCASSRGQIYGYTFGSGTRLTVV.